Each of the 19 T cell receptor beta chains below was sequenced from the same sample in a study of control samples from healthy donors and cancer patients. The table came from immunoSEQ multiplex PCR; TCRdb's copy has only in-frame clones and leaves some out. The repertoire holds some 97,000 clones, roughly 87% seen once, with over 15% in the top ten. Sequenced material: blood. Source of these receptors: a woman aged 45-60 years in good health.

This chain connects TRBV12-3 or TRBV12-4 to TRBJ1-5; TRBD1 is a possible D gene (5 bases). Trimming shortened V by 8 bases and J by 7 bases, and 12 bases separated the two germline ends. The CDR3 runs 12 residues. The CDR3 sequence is CASQGVGQPQHF. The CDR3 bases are TGTGCCAGCCAAGGGGTAGGGCAGCCCCAGCATTTT.

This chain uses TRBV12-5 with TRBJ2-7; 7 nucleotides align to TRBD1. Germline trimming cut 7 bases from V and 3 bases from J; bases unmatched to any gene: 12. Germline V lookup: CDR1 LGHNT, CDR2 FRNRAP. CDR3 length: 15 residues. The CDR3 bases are TGTGCTAGTGCTCTTTCCGGGACAGCTTTCTACGAGCAGTACTTC. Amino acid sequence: CASALSGTAFYEQYF. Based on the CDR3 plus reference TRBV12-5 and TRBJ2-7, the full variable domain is DARVTQTPRHKVTEMGQEVTMRCQPILGHNTVFWYRQTMMQGLELLAYFRNRAPLDDSGMPKDRFSAEMPDATLATLKIQPSEPRDSAVYFCASALSGTAFYEQYFGPGTRLTVT.

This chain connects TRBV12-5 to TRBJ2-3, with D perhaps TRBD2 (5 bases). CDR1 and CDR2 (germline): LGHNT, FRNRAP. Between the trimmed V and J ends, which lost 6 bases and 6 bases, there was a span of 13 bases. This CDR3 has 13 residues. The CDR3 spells CASGRVEGDTQYF. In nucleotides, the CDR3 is TGTGCTAGTGGGCGGGTGGAAGGGGATACGCAGTATTTT.

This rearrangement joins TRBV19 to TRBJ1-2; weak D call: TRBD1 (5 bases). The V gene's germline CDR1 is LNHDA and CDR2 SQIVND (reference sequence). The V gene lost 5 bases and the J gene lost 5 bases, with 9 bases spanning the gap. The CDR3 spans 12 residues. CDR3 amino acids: CASSLRQYGYTF. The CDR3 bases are TGTGCCAGTAGTCTACGACAGTATGGCTACACCTTC. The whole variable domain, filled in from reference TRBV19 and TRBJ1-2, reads DGGITQSPKYLFRKEGQNVTLSCEQNLNHDAMYWYRQDPGQGLRLIYYSQIVNDFQKGDIAEGYSVSREKKESFPLTVTSAQKNPTAFYLCASSLRQYGYTFGSGTRLTVV.

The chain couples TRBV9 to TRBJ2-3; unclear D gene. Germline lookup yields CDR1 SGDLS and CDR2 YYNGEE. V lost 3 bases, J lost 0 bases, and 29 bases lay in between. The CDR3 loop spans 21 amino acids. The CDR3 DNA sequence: TGTGCCAGCAGCGCCCACCCTCCTGGAGTGAGCTATAGATTTAGCACAGATACGCAGTATTTT. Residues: CASSAHPPGVSYRFSTDTQYF.

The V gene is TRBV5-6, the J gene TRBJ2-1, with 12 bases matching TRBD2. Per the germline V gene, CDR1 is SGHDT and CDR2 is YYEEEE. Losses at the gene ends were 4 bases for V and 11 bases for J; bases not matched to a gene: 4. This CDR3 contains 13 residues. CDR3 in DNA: TGTGCCAGCAGCCGGACTAGCGGGACTCAGCAGTTCTTC. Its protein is CASSRTSGTQQFF.

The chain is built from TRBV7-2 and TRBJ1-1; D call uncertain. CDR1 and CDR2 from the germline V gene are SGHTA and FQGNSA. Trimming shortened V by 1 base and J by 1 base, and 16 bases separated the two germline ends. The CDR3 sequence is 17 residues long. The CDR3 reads CASSLVALGRQNTEAFF. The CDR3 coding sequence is TGTGCCAGCAGCTTAGTGGCACTTGGGCGGCAGAACACTGAAGCTTTCTTT.

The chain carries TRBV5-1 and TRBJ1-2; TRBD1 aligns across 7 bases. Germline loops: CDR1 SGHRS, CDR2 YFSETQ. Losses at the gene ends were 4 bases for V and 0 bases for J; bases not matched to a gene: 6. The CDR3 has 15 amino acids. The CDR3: CASSPWTGPNYGYTF. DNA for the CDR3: TGCGCCAGCAGCCCCTGGACAGGACCTAACTATGGCTACACCTTC.

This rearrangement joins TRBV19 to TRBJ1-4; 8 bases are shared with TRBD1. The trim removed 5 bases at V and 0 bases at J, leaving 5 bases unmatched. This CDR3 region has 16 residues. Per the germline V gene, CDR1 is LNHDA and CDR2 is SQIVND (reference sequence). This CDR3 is CASSPGQGTTNEKLFF. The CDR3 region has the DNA TGTGCCAGTAGTCCCGGACAGGGTACAACTAATGAAAAACTGTTTTTT.

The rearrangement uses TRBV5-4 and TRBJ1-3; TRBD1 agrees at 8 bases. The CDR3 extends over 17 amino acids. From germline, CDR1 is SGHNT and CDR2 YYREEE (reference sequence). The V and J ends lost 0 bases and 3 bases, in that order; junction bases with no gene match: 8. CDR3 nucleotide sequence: TGTGCCAGCAGCTTGGGGACAGGGAGTCTGGTTGGAAACACCATATATTTT. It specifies CASSLGTGSLVGNTIYF.

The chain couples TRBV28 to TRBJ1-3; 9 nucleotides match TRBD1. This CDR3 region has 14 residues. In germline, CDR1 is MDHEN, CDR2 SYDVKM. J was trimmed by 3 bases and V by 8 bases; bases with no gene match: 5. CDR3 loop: CASVQGAGGNTIYF. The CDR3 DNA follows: TGTGCCAGCGTACAGGGGGCGGGTGGAAACACCATATATTTT. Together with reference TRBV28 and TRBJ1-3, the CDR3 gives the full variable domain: DVKVTQSSRYLVKRTGEKVFLECVQDMDHENMFWYRQDPGLGLRLIYFSYDVKMKEKGDIPEGYSVSREKKERFSLILESASTNQTSMYLCASVQGAGGNTIYFGEGSWLTVV.

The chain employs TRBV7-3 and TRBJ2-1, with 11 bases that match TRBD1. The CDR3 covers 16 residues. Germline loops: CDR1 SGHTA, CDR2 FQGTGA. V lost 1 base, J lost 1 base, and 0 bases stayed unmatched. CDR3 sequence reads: CASSLRDRGSYNEQFF. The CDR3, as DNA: TGTGCCAGCAGCTTAAGGGACAGGGGGTCCTACAATGAGCAGTTCTTC.

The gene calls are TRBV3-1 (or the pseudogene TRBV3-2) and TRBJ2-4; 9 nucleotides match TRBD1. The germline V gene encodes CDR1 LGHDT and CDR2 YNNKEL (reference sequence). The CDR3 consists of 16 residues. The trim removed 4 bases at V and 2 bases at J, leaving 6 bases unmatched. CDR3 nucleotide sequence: TGTGCCAGCAGCCCAAACAGGGGGCTGTCCAAAAACATTCAGTACTTC. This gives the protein CASSPNRGLSKNIQYF.

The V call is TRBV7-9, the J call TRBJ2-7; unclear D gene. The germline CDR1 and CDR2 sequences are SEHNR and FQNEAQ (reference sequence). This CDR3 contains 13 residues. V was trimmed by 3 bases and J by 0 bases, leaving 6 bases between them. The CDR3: CASSLGASYEQYF. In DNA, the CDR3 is TGTGCCAGCAGCTTGGGCGCCTCCTACGAGCAGTACTTC.

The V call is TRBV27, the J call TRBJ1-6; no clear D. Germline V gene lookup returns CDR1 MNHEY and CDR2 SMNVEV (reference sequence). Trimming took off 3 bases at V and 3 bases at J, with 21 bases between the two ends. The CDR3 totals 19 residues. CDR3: CASSFSLDLQFIYNSPLHF. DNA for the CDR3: TGTGCCAGCAGTTTTTCCCTGGACCTACAGTTCATCTATAATTCACCCCTCCACTTT.

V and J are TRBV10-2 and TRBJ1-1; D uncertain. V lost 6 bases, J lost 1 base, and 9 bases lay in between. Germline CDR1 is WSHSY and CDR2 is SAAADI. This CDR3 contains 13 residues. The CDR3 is CASRRNANTEAFF. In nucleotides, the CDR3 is TGCGCCAGCAGACGTAATGCGAACACTGAAGCTTTCTTT.

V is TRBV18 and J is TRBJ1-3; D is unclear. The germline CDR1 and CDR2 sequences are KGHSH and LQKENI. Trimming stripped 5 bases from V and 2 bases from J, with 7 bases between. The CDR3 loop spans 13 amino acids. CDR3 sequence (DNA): TGTGCCAGCTCAGTTGGACCTGGAAACACCATATATTTT. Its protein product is CASSVGPGNTIYF.

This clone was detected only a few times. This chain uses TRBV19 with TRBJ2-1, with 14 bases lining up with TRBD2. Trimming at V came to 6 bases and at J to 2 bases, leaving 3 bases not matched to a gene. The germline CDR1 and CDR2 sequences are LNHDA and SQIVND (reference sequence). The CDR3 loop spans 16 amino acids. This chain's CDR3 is CASRSGLAGAYNEQFF. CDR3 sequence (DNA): TGTGCCAGTAGATCGGGACTAGCGGGGGCCTACAATGAGCAGTTCTTC.

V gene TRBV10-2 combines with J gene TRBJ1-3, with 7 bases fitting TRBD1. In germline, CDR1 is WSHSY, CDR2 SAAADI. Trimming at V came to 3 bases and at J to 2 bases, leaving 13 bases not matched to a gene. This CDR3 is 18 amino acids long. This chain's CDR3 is CASSDTLRGQITGNTIYF. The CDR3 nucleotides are TGCGCCAGCAGTGATACTCTCAGGGGACAGATTACTGGAAACACCATATATTTT.